A selection of T cell receptor beta chains follows, all from one sample in a study of T cell repertoires in cytomegalovirus infection. A single record per CDR3 protein comes from TCRdb applying MiXCR to the reads. The sample shows around 740,000 distinct CDR3 sequences, approximately 40% of them seen only once. The sample comprised PBMCs. All receptors derive from a human donor in good health (CMV status not recorded). Some clones in this sample may be carry-over from other donors' samples. CDR3s include the opening cysteine and the closing phenylalanine or tryptophan. Not all rows give a size; the values are once, few, many and, for expanded clones, a class.

V	size	J	CDR3
TRBV18	NA	TRBJ2-2	CASSSQLAGNTGELFF
TRBV28	few	TRBJ1-2	CASSLDSVHGYTF
TRBV6-1	many	TRBJ1-2	CASRQGASNYGYTF
TRBV2	NA	TRBJ1-5	CASSVVDRGGNQPQHF
TRBV7-2	few	TRBJ2-7	CASSLRAGETYEQYF
TRBV7-2	NA	TRBJ1-4	CASSIEAMAREKLFF
TRBV4-1	NA	TRBJ2-5	CASSQYSLGQPIHF
TRBV24-1	few	TRBJ1-3	CATSGPDRGYGNTIYF
TRBV2	NA	TRBJ1-1	CASSAGKVNTEAFF
TRBV5-4	NA	TRBJ2-1	CASSPETSGGIGEQFF
TRBV29-1	NA	TRBJ1-1	CSVDDVLRLNTEAFF
TRBV20-1	NA	TRBJ2-5	CSDRSPAQETQYF
TRBV12-3/TRBV12-4	NA	TRBJ1-6	CSSSLRRDSPLHF
TRBV7-3	few	TRBJ2-1	CASSFGLGNEQFF
TRBV7-9	NA	TRBJ1-1	CASSSGQPNTEAFF
TRBV6-6	few	TRBJ1-6	CASTPKAGTNSPLHF
TRBV7-8	NA	TRBJ2-2	CATRGDTGEMFF
TRBV19	once	TRBJ1-2	CASIPREGGHYGYTF
TRBV6-2/TRBV6-3	NA	TRBJ1-5	CASKRRGGNSNQPQHF
TRBV20-1	few	TRBJ2-7	CSAREPGLAGTIPYEQYF
TRBV5-6	few	TRBJ1-2	CASSLSSARYGYTF
TRBV24-1	few	TRBJ2-2	CATSDPGLNTGELFF
TRBV7-8	NA	TRBJ2-2	CASRTAGLGANTRELFF
TRBV7-6	NA	TRBJ2-7	CASSFPRGNEQYF
TRBV28	once	TRBJ1-5	CASSLSTIFRDSNHPQHF
TRBV20-1	once	TRBJ1-4	CSAPIVLGGRRGDEKLFF
TRBV19	NA	TRBJ2-2	CASSIDPDSPNTGELFF
TRBV7-2	many	TRBJ2-7	CASSNRDGVSYEQYF
TRBV6-5	few	TRBJ1-1	CASTGVSEAFF
TRBV7-2	many	TRBJ2-2	CASSSHPAGNTGELFF
TRBV6-1	few	TRBJ2-5	CASSETPLETQYF
TRBV12-5	NA	TRBJ1-1	CASGTTGTGVTEAFF
TRBV7-8	NA	TRBJ2-7	CASSSGGGAGPYEQYF
TRBV25-1	NA	TRBJ2-7	CASSESRQAPREQYF
TRBV7-9	few	TRBJ2-1	CASSDPGGPNNEQFF